Below are 27 T cell receptor beta chains sequenced from a single sample in a study of tumor-infiltrating lymphocytes in primary liver carcinoma. Total RNA (roughly 550 ng) served as template for TCR beta cDNA synthesis primed by a constant-region primer. Libraries covering TCR beta were generated through three nested multiplex PCR rounds (using a slightly modified ARM-PCR). For roughly 10 cycles apiece, the opening two PCR rounds ran with TRBV1-TRBV30 forward primers and a C-beta reverse primer. From the multiplex PCR reads, TCRdb called clonotypes with MiXCR, one entry per CDR3 protein. The sample consists of about 330,000 distinct CDR3 sequences, less than 75% of them appearing once. Germline DNA was extracted alongside blood RNA, which was obtained from unsorted whole blood. Sequences were obtained from peripheral blood. Source of these receptors: a man between 35 and 55 years old with primary liver carcinoma and hepatitis B virus infection.

V and J are TRBV25-1 and TRBJ2-1; 9 positions agree with TRBD2. CDR1 is MGHDK, CDR2 SYGVNS, per germline. The CDR3 length is 16 residues. J gave up 5 bases and V 6 bases, and 11 bases lay outside the gene matches. For the CDR3, the DNA is TGTGCCAGCAGCCCTACTAGCGGGTGGGACCACAATGAGCAGTTCTTC. Translating gives CASSPTSGWDHNEQFF.

This clonotype was detected ten times or more. The chain combines TRBV11-2 with TRBJ2-5; D may be TRBD1 (7 bases). Per germline, CDR1 SGHAT and CDR2 FQNNGV. This CDR3 has 17 amino acids. V lost 5 bases to trimming and J lost 1 base, with 20 bases between them. DNA of the CDR3: TGTGCCAGCAGCCTCCGAGGACGGCAGGGGGGCCAAGAGACCCAGTACTTC. Its translation: CASSLRGRQGGQETQYF.

As for this clonotype: This may stem from a read error, because a much larger clone lies one nucleotide away. The rearrangement links TRBV6-6 to TRBJ2-2; maybe TRBD2 (5 bases). Germline loops: CDR1 MNHNY, CDR2 SVGAGI (reference sequence). The CDR3 totals 15 residues. The CDR3 DNA reads TGTCCCAGCAGTGTACGGGATATACGTCCCGGGGAGCTGTTTTTT. Protein: CPSSVRDIRPGELFF.

This clonotype has a handful of counts. This likely comes from a read error, as the CDR3 has no conserved phenylalanine or tryptophan at its end. This chain links TRBV5-5 with TRBJ1-5; the D gene is possibly TRBD1 (6 bases). Germline lookup yields CDR1 SGHKS and CDR2 YYEKEE (reference sequence). This CDR3 contains 15 residues. The ends were cut back, 2 bases at V and 3 bases at J, with 12 bases in the middle. CDR3 in amino acids: CASSLVWTDNQPQHL. CDR3 DNA sequence: TGTGCCAGCAGCTTAGTTTGGACAGACAATCAGCCCCAGCATCTT.

As for this clonotype: Germline is not matched at one junction end, which may reflect a read error. The chain combines TRBV11-1 with TRBJ2-1; the D gene is possibly TRBD2 (7 bases). The CDR3 is 17 amino acids. From germline, CDR1 is SGHAT and CDR2 FQDESV (reference sequence). The CDR3 bases are TGCGCCAGCAGCCCGATGAGGACTAGGAGGGGGTACAATGAGCAGTTCTTC. Encoded protein: CASSPMRTRRGYNEQFF.

About this clonotype itself: No conserved phenylalanine or tryptophan is present at the end of the CDR3, so a read error is the likely explanation. V and J are TRBV5-1 and TRBJ1-1; D is ambiguous. The CDR3 sequence is 13 residues long. Germline V CDR1 and CDR2: SGHRS, YFSETQ. Trimming took off 0 bases at V and 3 bases at J, with 6 bases between the two ends. Written as DNA, the CDR3 is TGCGCCAGCAGCTTGGAAGAAGACACTGAAGCTTTCTTA. It specifies CASSLEEDTEAFL.

As to this clonotype: This may stem from a read error, because a much larger clone lies one nucleotide away. V is TRBV5-6 and J is TRBJ1-1; no clear D. Germline-derived CDR1 and CDR2 are SGHDT and YYEEEE. The CDR3 totals 12 residues. The CDR3 region is CASSLVRAETFF. CDR3 nucleotide sequence: TGTGCCAGCAGCTTGGTTCGGGCTGAAACTTTCTTT.

Points on this clonotype: The junction departs from germline at one end; a sequencing error may be responsible. This sequence joins TRBV6-1 and TRBJ1-6, with a weak D call TRBD1 (5 bases). The V gene's germline CDR1 is MNHNS and CDR2 SASEGT. The CDR3 has 16 amino acids. The CDR3 region is CASTKGRVTYDSPPHF. The CDR3 region has the DNA TGTGCCAGCACCAAAGGCAGGGTCACCTATGATTCACCCCCCCACTTT.

This clonotype was detected only once. With a much larger clone just one base away, this may be a read error. This sequence joins TRBV6-5 and TRBJ2-3; no definite D call. Germline V lookup: CDR1 MNHEY, CDR2 SVGAGI. The CDR3 is 16 residues long. Deletions cut 6 bases from V and 2 bases from J, with 18 bases between. The chain's CDR3 is CASRSLDGRFTDTQYF. For the CDR3, the DNA is TGTGCCAGCAGGTCCCTCGATGGTAGATTCACAGATACGCAGTATTTT.

This clonotype was picked up a small number of times. The gene calls are TRBV4-1 and TRBJ2-5, with D hard to call. This CDR3 has 14 amino acids. The V end was cut by 4 bases, the J end by 3 bases, with 12 bases between. CDR1 is MGHRA and CDR2 is YSYEKL in the germline V gene. CDR3 nucleotides: TGCGCCAGCAGCCGCCAGGCAAACGAAGAGACCCAGTACTTC. Its translation: CASSRQANEETQYF.

As for this clonotype: A read error may produce the germline difference seen at one junction end. CDR3 region: CTSSRDSGGQYF. CDR3 sequence (DNA): TGTACCAGCAGCCGGGACTCTGGCGGGCAGTACTTC. The rearrangement uses TRBV5-4 and TRBJ2-7; possibly TRBD2 for D (6 bases). The length of the CDR3 is 12 residues. The germline V gene encodes CDR1 SGHNT and CDR2 YYREEE (reference sequence).

Comment on this clonotype: Mismatch with germline at one junction end may stem from a read error. This sequence joins TRBV11-2 and TRBJ1-2; D not certain. Per germline, CDR1 SGHAT and CDR2 FQNNGV. This CDR3 spans 12 amino acids. CDR3 sequence: CAGSIGDYGYTF. CDR3 sequence (DNA): TGTGCCGGCAGCATAGGTGACTATGGCTACACCTTC.

As to this clonotype: Sequence at one end of the junction differs from germline and may be a read error. This sequence joins TRBV29-1 and TRBJ1-1; D is uncertain. The CDR3 length is 14 residues. CDR1 and CDR2 (germline): SQVTM, ANQGSEA. CDR3 nucleotides: TGTAGCGTTGAAGTGTATCAGACGAACACTGAAGCTTTCTTT. Translation gives CSVEVYQTNTEAFF.

A word on this clonotype: A read error is possible here, since a much larger clone lies one base away. CDR3 residues: CASSPALSWIGQFF. In nucleotides, the CDR3 is TGTGCCAGCAGTCCCGCCCTGTCATGGATTGGGCAGTTCTTC. V usage is TRBV12-3 or TRBV12-4 and J usage is TRBJ2-1; D is unclear. Trimming removed 5 bases at V and 12 bases at J, with 20 bases between. CDR3 size: 14 residues.

This clonotype was detected many times. The chain couples TRBV5-5 to TRBJ2-2; D possibly corresponds to TRBD2 (5 bases). The CDR3 is 17 residues long. Germline V CDR1 and CDR2: SGHKS, YYEKEE (reference sequence). V dropped 4 bases and J dropped 3 bases, with 19 bases sitting between them. The CDR3: CASSATREIFDTGELFF. The CDR3 region has the DNA TGTGCCAGCAGCGCTACGAGGGAGATCTTCGACACCGGGGAGCTGTTTTTT.

Many counts were recorded for this clonotype. The chain employs TRBV6-5 and TRBJ2-3; D is ambiguous. From germline, CDR1 is MNHEY and CDR2 SVGAGI. Trimming pared 6 bases from V and 2 bases from J, leaving 18 bases between. The CDR3 loop spans 16 amino acids. The CDR3 protein is CASRSLNGRFTDTQYF. In nucleotides, the CDR3 is TGTGCCAGCAGGTCCCTCAATGGTAGATTCACAGATACGCAGTATTTT.

About this clonotype: A read error is possible here, since a much larger clone lies one base away. The CDR3 here is CASCALGYNEQFF. CDR3 bases: TGTGCCAGCTGTGCGCTAGGCTACAATGAGCAGTTCTTC. V gene TRBV12-3 or TRBV12-4 combines with J gene TRBJ2-1; no clear D. The CDR3 has 13 amino acids. The V end lost 8 bases, the J end lost 3 bases, and 11 bases lay between the germline ends.

In regard to this clonotype: This clone may be a read error of a much larger clone one base away. The chain links TRBV6-1 to TRBJ2-6; 7 bases align to TRBD2. The CDR3 has 16 residues. Germline values: CDR1 MNHNS, CDR2 SASEGT. The CDR3 DNA is TGTGTCAGCCGGGGAGGGAGGAGCTCTGGGGCCAACGTCCTGACTTTC. It translates to CVSRGGRSSGANVLTF.

Points on this clonotype: A read error may account for a junction end that differs from germline. The chain carries TRBV29-1 and TRBJ2-1; D not certain. The CDR3 spans 12 residues. Germline lookup yields CDR1 SQVTM and CDR2 ANQGSEA. The CDR3: CNVEKAYNEEFF. CDR3 nucleotide sequence: TGCAACGTTGAAAAGGCTTACAATGAGGAGTTCTTC.

With respect to this clonotype: A much larger clone sits a single nucleotide away, making a read error possible. The gene calls are TRBV10-3 and TRBJ2-1; D is unclear. This CDR3 spans 12 amino acids. Germline values: CDR1 ENHRY, CDR2 SYGVKD. The CDR3 loop is CVISEKAPEQFF. The CDR3 region has the DNA TGTGTCATCAGTGAGAAGGCCCCCGAGCAGTTCTTC.

This clonotype was seen many times. V and J are TRBV12-3 or TRBV12-4 and TRBJ2-7; a possible D gene is TRBD1 (5 bases). CDR3 size: 13 residues. With 6 bases removed from V and 4 bases from J, the gap between germline ends came to 13 bases. The CDR3 DNA follows: TGTGCCAGCAGCGACAGTCGCCGTTACGAGCAGTACTTC. Translated, it gives CASSDSRRYEQYF.

With respect to this clonotype: Compared with germline, one end of the junction differs, possibly owing to a read error. The gene calls are TRBV10-1 and TRBJ2-2; D may be TRBD2 (5 bases). CDR1 WNHNN and CDR2 SYGVQD come from the germline V gene (reference sequence). The CDR3 contains 13 residues. The chain's CDR3 is CASSASVVGELSF. CDR3 bases: TGCGCCAGCAGTGCTTCGGTGGTCGGGGAGCTGTCTTTT.

About this clonotype: The CDR3 does not end in the conserved phenylalanine or tryptophan, so this is likely a read error. The chain combines TRBV11-3 with TRBJ2-1; D is perhaps TRBD1 or TRBD2 (5 bases each). The CDR3 has 15 residues. Germline V CDR1 and CDR2: SGHNT, YENEEA. The CDR3 region is CASSAGAREINEQFL. The DNA for the CDR3 is TGTGCCAGCAGCGCCGGGGCTAGAGAGATTAATGAACAGTTCTTA.

Note on this clonotype: One base away lies a much larger clone, so this may be a sequencing read error. Written as DNA, the CDR3 is TGTGCCAGCAGTCCAGGGACTAGCGTGACATCCTACGAGCAGTACTTC. It codes for CASSPGTSVTSYEQYF. This sequence joins TRBV12-3 or TRBV12-4 and TRBJ2-7; TRBD2 matches 10 bases. V lost 5 bases and J lost 1; bases outside the gene matches: 8. The CDR3 has 16 amino acids.

Concerning this clonotype: Relative to the germline gene, one junction end is altered; a read error may explain this. The genes are TRBV13 and TRBJ2-7; 7 bases are a match to TRBD1. Per germline, CDR1 PRHDT and CDR2 FYEKMQ (reference sequence). The CDR3 contains 13 residues. DNA of the CDR3: TGTGCCAACAGCTCGATACAGGGGTACGAGCAGTACTTC. Translating it yields CANSSIQGYEQYF. Full variable domain (outside the CDR3, taken from reference TRBV13 and TRBJ2-7): AAGVIQSPRHLIKEKRETATLKCYPIPRHDTVYWYQQGPGQDPQFLISFYEKMQSDKGSIPDRFSAQQFSDYHSELNMSSLELGDSALYFCANSSIQGYEQYFGPGTRLTVT.

This CDR3 is CATTAERDGGDTQYF. The CDR3 nucleotides are TGTGCCACCACGGCAGAGCGGGACGGGGGAGATACGCAGTATTTT. V usage is TRBV24-1 and J usage is TRBJ2-3; 7 bases agree with TRBD2. Germline lookup yields CDR1 KGHDR and CDR2 SFDVKD. Unmatched junction bases numbered 12, after V lost 8 bases and J lost 5 bases. The CDR3 loop spans 15 amino acids.

This clonotype was recorded at least ten times. The chain combines TRBV5-4 with TRBJ1-4; D call uncertain. Between the trimmed V and J ends, which lost 3 bases and 8 bases, there was a span of 8 bases. Germline V gives CDR1 SGHNT, CDR2 YYREEE (reference sequence). The CDR3 has 12 residues. The CDR3 protein is CASSSEGEKLFF. Written as DNA, the CDR3 is TGTGCCAGCAGCTCAGAAGGAGAAAAACTGTTTTTT.